The entry below describes one TCR beta chain. Its matching antigen is unknown. Clones were read by immunoSEQ multiplex PCR, and TCRdb kept only the in-frame ones, dropping some. The sample lists fewer than 400,000 clones, approximately 86% occurring once. These data are taken from a study of Ad26.COV2.S vaccination and SARS-CoV-2 variants. At the level of the study: The authors gave Ad26.COV2.S intramuscularly, either once or twice 56 days apart.

Regarding the study as a whole: Those who received the vaccine showed greater spike-specific TCR breadth than those given placebo.

V shed 5 bases, J shed 7 bases, and the junction held 13 bases outside the gene matches. This CDR3 is built from 17 residues. Germline V gene sequence: CDR1 SGHRS, CDR2 YFSETQ. Treatment of the sample: 15 to 20 received Ad26.COV2.S at low or high dose, single or two shots; five or six received placebo; per-sample allocation not given. The samples were gathered on day 63 after the first injection of vaccine or placebo. The individual, an adult aged 18-55 years, was a donor in Boston. The receptor was derived from a person aged 18-65 years who received the Ad26.COV2.S COVID-19 vaccine or a placebo. This chain uses TRBV5-1 with TRBJ1-6; TRBD1 matches at 9 bases. Sequencing was performed on peripheral blood, taken in a trial of Ad26.COV2.S vaccine versus placebo. CDR3 in amino acids: CASRASTGGISNSPLHF. CDR3 sequence (DNA): TGCGCCAGCAGGGCGAGTACAGGGGGCATATCGAATTCACCCCTCCACTTT.